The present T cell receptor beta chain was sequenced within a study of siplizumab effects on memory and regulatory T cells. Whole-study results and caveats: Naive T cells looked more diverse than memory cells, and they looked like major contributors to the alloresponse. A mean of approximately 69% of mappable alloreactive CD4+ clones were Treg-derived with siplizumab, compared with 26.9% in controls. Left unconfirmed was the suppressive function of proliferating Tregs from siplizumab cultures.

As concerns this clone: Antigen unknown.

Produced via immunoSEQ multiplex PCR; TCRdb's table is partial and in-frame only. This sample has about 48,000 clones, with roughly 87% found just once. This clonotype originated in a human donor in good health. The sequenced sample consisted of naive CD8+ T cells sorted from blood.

The DNA of the CDR3 is TGTGCCAGCAGCCAGACATATCGGGGACAGGGGCTAATTGGCTACACCTTC. It encodes CASSQTYRGQGLIGYTF. The chain uses TRBV4-2 and TRBJ1-2; 10 nucleotides match TRBD1. After removal of 3 bases from V and 7 bases from J, the junction contained 14 bases not matched to a gene. CDR3 length: 17 amino acids. Germline-derived CDR1 and CDR2 are LGHNA and YNFKEQ.